The 20 T cell receptor beta chains given below trace back to one sample, sequenced in a study of cytomegalovirus exposure and HLA in healthy donors. Use of 60 Vbeta and 13 Jbeta primers characterized the PCR. Data came from immunoSEQ multiplex PCR; TCRdb stores just in-frame clones and leaves some out. Seen here are under 110,000 clones, around 75% observed once, and the top ten hold less than 3.5%. Sequencing used PBMCs. Source of these receptors: a female donor in good health and CMV-seronegative.

This clone ranks as medium-sized. The rearrangement uses TRBV6-5 and TRBJ2-7; a possible D gene is TRBD1 (6 bases). The CDR3 contains 13 residues. The germline V gene encodes CDR1 MNHEY and CDR2 SVGAGI. Trimming took off 6 bases at V and 0 bases at J, with 9 bases between the two ends. CDR3 amino acids: CASSRDTSYEQYF. In nucleotides, the CDR3 is TGTGCCAGCAGCCGGGACACCTCCTACGAGCAGTACTTC.

The rearrangement joins TRBV7-8 to TRBJ1-3; D unclear. Germline lookup yields CDR1 SGHVS and CDR2 FQNEAQ. V was cut by 6 bases and J by 0 bases, with 9 bases left in between. There are 14 residues in the CDR3. This CDR3 is CASSVTLSGNTIYF. CDR3 bases: TGTGCCAGCAGTGTAACTCTCTCTGGAAACACCATATATTTT.

The chain employs TRBV6-6 and TRBJ2-7, with 10 bases aligning to TRBD2. After removal of 8 bases from V and 7 bases from J, the junction contained 8 bases not matched to a gene. In germline, CDR1 is MNHNY, CDR2 SVGAGI (reference sequence). The CDR3 totals 13 residues. CDR3 sequence: CASRSSSGSEQYF. The CDR3 bases are TGTGCCAGCCGTTCATCTAGCGGGAGTGAGCAGTACTTC.

The chain couples TRBV4-3 to TRBJ2-1; possibly TRBD2 for D (5 bases). Germline lookup yields CDR1 LGHNA and CDR2 YSLEER. Between the trimmed V and J ends, which lost 1 base and 6 bases, there was a span of 16 bases. The CDR3 extends over 16 amino acids. The CDR3 protein is CASSQGASGRGNEQFF. DNA for the CDR3: TGCGCCAGCAGCCAAGGGGCCTCGGGAAGAGGCAATGAGCAGTTCTTC.

This chain uses TRBV28 with TRBJ2-1; TRBD1 might be the D (5 bases). V was trimmed by 5 bases and J by 0 bases, leaving 11 bases between them. In germline, CDR1 is MDHEN, CDR2 SYDVKM. The CDR3 loop spans 15 amino acids. The CDR3 here is CASSHRTSSYNEQFF. As DNA, the CDR3 is TGTGCCAGCAGTCACAGGACGAGCTCCTACAATGAGCAGTTCTTC.

This clone was recorded a few times. The chain couples TRBV7-6 to TRBJ1-1; D gene ambiguous. In germline, CDR1 is SGHVS, CDR2 FNYEAQ. The CDR3 runs 14 residues. V was clipped by 0 bases and J by 1 base, with 6 bases between them. CDR3 sequence reads: CASSLAPGNTEAFF. DNA for the CDR3: TGTGCCAGCAGCTTAGCGCCAGGGAACACTGAAGCTTTCTTT.

J is TRBJ2-7 and V is TRBV29-1; D may be TRBD2 (5 bases). The CDR3 is made up of 13 amino acids. V lost 6 bases and J 3 bases, leaving 15 bases between the germline ends. CDR1 and CDR2 (germline): SQVTM, ANQGSEA. The CDR3: CSVVARPYYEQYF. The CDR3 DNA reads TGCAGCGTGGTAGCGCGTCCTTACTACGAGCAGTACTTC.

The chain recombines TRBV28 with TRBJ2-7; D call uncertain. This CDR3 is 12 amino acids long. Germline V gene sequence: CDR1 MDHEN, CDR2 SYDVKM. The V gene lost 5 bases and the J gene lost 2 bases, with 7 bases spanning the gap. The CDR3 loop is CASSPPAYEQYF. The DNA of the CDR3 is TGTGCCAGCAGTCCCCCCGCCTACGAGCAGTACTTC.

The V and J genes are TRBV11-2 and TRBJ2-5, with 8 bases identical to TRBD2. Trimming removed 5 bases from V and 4 bases from J; junction bases left unmatched: 6. The CDR3 extends over 14 amino acids. The V gene's germline CDR1 is SGHAT and CDR2 FQNNGV. The CDR3 is CASSTAGRVETQYF. The CDR3 DNA reads as TGTGCCAGCAGCACCGCCGGGAGGGTAGAGACCCAGTACTTC.

The chain recombines TRBV7-2 with TRBJ1-2; 9 bases are shared with TRBD1. Trimming took 1 base from V and 13 from J; bases not matched to a gene: 10. The CDR3 totals 14 residues. Germline V gene lookup returns CDR1 SGHTA and CDR2 FQGNSA. This CDR3 reads CASSLVGTGGEGTF. The CDR3 DNA follows: TGTGCCAGCAGCTTAGTGGGCACAGGGGGCGAAGGCACCTTC. The complete variable domain, with remaining parts taken from reference TRBV7-2 and TRBJ1-2, reads GAGVSQSPSNKVTEKGKDVELRCDPISGHTALYWYRQSLGQGLEFLIYFQGNSAPDKSGLPSDRFSAERTGGSVSTLTIQRTQQEDSAVYLCASSLVGTGGEGTFGSGTRLTVV.

Only a few counts were recorded for this clone. The rearrangement links TRBV27 to TRBJ1-6, with TRBD1 as a possible D gene (5 bases). CDR3 length: 17 residues. V lost 2 bases to trimming and J lost 6 bases, with 17 bases between them. CDR1 is MNHEY, CDR2 SMNVEV, per germline (reference sequence). CDR3 loop: CASSLSLQGTINSPLHF. In DNA, the CDR3 is TGTGCCAGCAGTTTAAGTTTGCAGGGCACAATTAATTCACCCCTCCACTTT.

This clone occurred once. The chain has TRBV5-4 and TRBJ2-1, with TRBD2 identical over 9 bases. V trimming: 3 bases; J trimming: 3 bases; junction bases outside the gene matches: 7. The CDR3 is 16 amino acids. Germline V gene data show CDR1 as SGHNT and CDR2 as YYREEE (reference sequence). The CDR3 sequence is CASSSRLAESYNEQFF. In DNA form, the CDR3 reads TGTGCCAGCAGCTCGCGACTAGCGGAAAGCTACAATGAGCAGTTCTTC.

V and J are TRBV10-2 and TRBJ2-7; 12 nucleotides line up with TRBD1. V shed 5 bases, J shed 2 bases, and the junction held 10 bases outside the gene matches. The CDR3 consists of 17 residues. The germline V gene encodes CDR1 WSHSY and CDR2 SAAADI. Here the CDR3 DNA reads TGCGCCAGCAGTTTTCCGGGACAGGGGGCGAGGACCTACGAGCAGTACTTC. Protein product: CASSFPGQGARTYEQYF.

The chain is built from TRBV5-4 and TRBJ2-1; D remains ambiguous. The CDR3 is 12 residues long. Trimming removed 8 bases from V and 7 bases from J, with 13 bases in between. Looked up from germline, CDR1 is SGHNT and CDR2 is YYREEE (reference sequence). The CDR3 nucleotides read TGTGCCAGTGCCTACGATGCGAATGAGCAGTTCTTC. The encoded protein is CASAYDANEQFF.

Of note for this clone: In the same sample, other DNA sequences code for this CDR3. The rearrangement uses TRBV7-2 and TRBJ2-5; TRBD2 agrees at 9 bases. The germline V gene has CDR1 SGHTA and CDR2 FQGNSA. V was clipped by 4 bases and J by 4 bases; unmatched bases: 7. This CDR3 has 15 amino acids. CDR3 region: CASSSEAGGPETQYF. In DNA, the CDR3 is TGTGCCAGCAGCTCAGAAGCGGGAGGACCAGAGACCCAGTACTTC.

The chain is built from TRBV11-2 and TRBJ2-3; tentative D call: TRBD2 (5 bases). The CDR3 runs to 16 residues. V was pared by 1 base and J by 3 bases, with 14 bases between. From germline, CDR1 is SGHAT and CDR2 FQNNGV. CDR3 sequence: CASSLVLGGSTDTQYF. CDR3 nucleotide sequence: TGTGCCAGCAGCTTAGTGTTAGGAGGTTCGACAGATACGCAGTATTTT.

The chain is built from TRBV2 and TRBJ1-1; D may be TRBD1 (5 bases). Germline V gene lookup returns CDR1 SNHLY and CDR2 FYNNEI. CDR3 length equals 13 residues. The V and J ends lost 7 bases and 1 base respectively, with 10 bases between them. CDR3 bases: TGTGCCAGCAACTTTGACAGGAACACTGAAGCTTTCTTT. Protein sequence: CASNFDRNTEAFF.

This clone was seen a handful of times. The chain employs TRBV7-8 and TRBJ2-5, with 8 nucleotides matching TRBD1. With V trimmed by 1 base and J by 7 bases, 2 bases remained unmatched. Germline CDR1 reads SGHVS; CDR2 reads FQNEAQ. This CDR3 region has 13 residues. The CDR3: CASSLGTGRTQYF. The CDR3 DNA is TGTGCCAGCAGCTTAGGGACAGGGCGGACCCAGTACTTC.

Only a few counts were recorded for this clone. J is TRBJ2-4 and V is TRBV29-1, with 10 bases identical to TRBD1. The CDR3 extends over 14 amino acids. CDR1 and CDR2 (germline): SQVTM, ANQGSEA. With V trimmed by 4 bases and J by 7 bases, 7 bases remained unmatched. Written as DNA, the CDR3 is TGCAGCGTTGCAGGGACAGGGGCTGGGAACATTCAGTACTTC. This gives the protein CSVAGTGAGNIQYF.

This chain connects TRBV29-1 to TRBJ1-6; TRBD1 matches 10 bases. The CDR3 covers 13 residues. Germline V gene data show CDR1 as SQVTM and CDR2 as ANQGSEA. With V trimmed by 5 bases and J by 7 bases, 2 bases remained unmatched. The CDR3 DNA reads as TGCAGCGTTCGGACAGGGGGAAATTCACCCCTCCACTTT. Translating it yields CSVRTGGNSPLHF.